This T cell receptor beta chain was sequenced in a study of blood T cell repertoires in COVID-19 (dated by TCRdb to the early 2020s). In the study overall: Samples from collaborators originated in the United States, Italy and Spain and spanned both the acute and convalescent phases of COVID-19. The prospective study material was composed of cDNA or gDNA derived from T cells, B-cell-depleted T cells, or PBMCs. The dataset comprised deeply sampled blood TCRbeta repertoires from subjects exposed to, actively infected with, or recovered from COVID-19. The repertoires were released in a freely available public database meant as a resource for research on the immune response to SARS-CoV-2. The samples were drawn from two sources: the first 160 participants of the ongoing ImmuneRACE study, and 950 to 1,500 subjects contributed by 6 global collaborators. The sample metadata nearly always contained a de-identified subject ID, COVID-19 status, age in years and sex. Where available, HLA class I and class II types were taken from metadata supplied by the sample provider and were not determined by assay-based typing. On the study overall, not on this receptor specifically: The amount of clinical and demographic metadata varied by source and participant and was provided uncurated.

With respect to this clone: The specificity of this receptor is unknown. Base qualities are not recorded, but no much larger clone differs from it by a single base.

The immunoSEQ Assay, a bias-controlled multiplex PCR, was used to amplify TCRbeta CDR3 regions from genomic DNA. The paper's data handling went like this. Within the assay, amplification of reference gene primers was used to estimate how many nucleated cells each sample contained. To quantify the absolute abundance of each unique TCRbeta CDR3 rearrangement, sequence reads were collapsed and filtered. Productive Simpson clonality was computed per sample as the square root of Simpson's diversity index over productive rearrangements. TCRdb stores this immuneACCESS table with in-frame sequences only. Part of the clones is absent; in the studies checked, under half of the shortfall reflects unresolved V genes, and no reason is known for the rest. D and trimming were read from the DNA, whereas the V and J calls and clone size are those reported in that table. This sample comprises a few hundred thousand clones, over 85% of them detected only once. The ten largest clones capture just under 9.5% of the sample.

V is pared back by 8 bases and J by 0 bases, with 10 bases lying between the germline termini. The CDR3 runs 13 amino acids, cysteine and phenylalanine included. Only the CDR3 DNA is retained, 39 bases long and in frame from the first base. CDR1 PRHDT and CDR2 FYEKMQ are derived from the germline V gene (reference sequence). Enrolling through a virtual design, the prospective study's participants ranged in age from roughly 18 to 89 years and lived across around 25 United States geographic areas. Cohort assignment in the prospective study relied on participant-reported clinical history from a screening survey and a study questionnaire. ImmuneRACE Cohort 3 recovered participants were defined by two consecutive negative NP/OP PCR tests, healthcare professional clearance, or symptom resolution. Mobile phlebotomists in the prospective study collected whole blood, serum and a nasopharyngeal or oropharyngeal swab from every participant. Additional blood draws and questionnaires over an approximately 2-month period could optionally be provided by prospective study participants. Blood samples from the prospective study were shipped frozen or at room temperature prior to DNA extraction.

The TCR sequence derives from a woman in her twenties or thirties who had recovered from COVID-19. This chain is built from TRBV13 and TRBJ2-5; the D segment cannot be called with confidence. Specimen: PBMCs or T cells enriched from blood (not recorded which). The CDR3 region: CASAALHQETQYF. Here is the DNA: TGTGCCAGCGCGGCACTCCACCAAGAGACCCAGTACTTC.